A single sample gave rise to the 26 T cell receptor beta chains below, sequenced in a study of T cell clonotyping in hematopoietic cell transplantation listed by TCRdb under 2021. The sample's time point label is to be understood as: recipient sample about 28 days before transplant, after cytoreduction. The library was built by means of the immunoSEQ multiplex PCR assay. The table was pulled from immuneACCESS by TCRdb, which kept in-frame rearrangements only. Such tables lose some clones; where checked, under half of the loss comes from unresolved V genes, and the rest has no known cause. The sample profile shows about 45,000 clones; around 80% of them were found once. The ten largest clonotypes hold 5% to 6.5% of the sample. This specimen was peripheral blood mononuclear cells, taken before stem cell transplant. The receptors derive from a man aged 60 to 75 with myelodysplastic syndrome. Some clones in this sample may be carry-over from other donors' samples.

V usage is TRBV28 and J usage is TRBJ1-1; 11 nucleotides align to TRBD1. Germline V CDR1 and CDR2: MDHEN, SYDVKM. The CDR3 consists of 16 residues. V was clipped by 5 bases and J by 5 bases; unmatched bases: 10. The CDR3 spells CASSPPGQGAQTEAFF. Here the CDR3 DNA reads TGTGCCAGCAGTCCTCCCGGACAGGGGGCGCAGACTGAAGCTTTCTTT.

This clone has only a few counts. The gene calls are TRBV7-2 and TRBJ2-3; no clear D. V gave up 0 bases and J gave up 2 bases, with 3 bases separating them. The CDR3 runs to 13 residues. Germline values: CDR1 SGHTA, CDR2 FQGNSA. The CDR3 nucleotides read TGTGCCAGCAGCTTAGCCCCCACAGATACGCAGTATTTT. It encodes CASSLAPTDTQYF.

The chain combines TRBV15 with TRBJ2-3, with D unclear. V was clipped by 2 bases and J by 0 bases, with 12 bases between them. Germline CDR1 LNHNV, CDR2 YYDKDF (reference sequence). This CDR3 region has 16 residues. CDR3: CATSRPGVTSTDTQYF. The DNA for the CDR3 is TGTGCCACCAGCAGACCGGGTGTAACTAGCACAGATACGCAGTATTTT. The full variable domain, its missing parts supplied by reference TRBV15 and TRBJ2-3, is DAMVIQNPRYQVTQFGKPVTLSCSQTLNHNVMYWYQQKSSQAPKLLFHYYDKDFNNEADTPDNFQSRRPNTSFCFLDIRSPGLGDTAMYLCATSRPGVTSTDTQYFGPGTRLTVL.

V and J are TRBV21-1 and TRBJ2-2; no DNA check was done on the table's D call, TRBD1. TRBV21-1 is flagged as a pseudogene. This CDR3 spans 15 amino acids. The CDR3 loop is CASRPTGGDTGELFF. The CDR3 DNA reads TGTGCCAGCAGGCCGACAGGGGGCGACACCGGGGAGCTGTTTTTT.

This sequence joins TRBV18 and TRBJ2-5; D gene unclear. The germline CDR1 and CDR2 sequences are KGHSH and LQKENI. The germline V and J ends were trimmed by 3 bases and 1 base, with 9 bases remaining between them. This CDR3 contains 14 residues. CDR3 amino acids: CASSPEHGQETQYF. CDR3 sequence (DNA): TGTGCCAGCTCACCTGAGCACGGCCAAGAGACCCAGTACTTC.

The chain employs TRBV10-2 and TRBJ1-1; TRBD1 matches at 7 bases. The CDR3 covers 15 residues. Germline CDR1 WSHSY, CDR2 SAAADI. J lost 6 bases, V lost 2 bases, and 9 bases had no gene match. The chain's CDR3 is CASSEGGGRVAEAFF. The CDR3 DNA sequence: TGCGCCAGCAGTGAGGGAGGGGGCAGGGTTGCTGAAGCTTTCTTT.

V gene TRBV11-2 combines with J gene TRBJ1-6, with D uncertain. Between the trimmed V and J ends, which lost 2 bases and 8 bases, there was a span of 10 bases. Germline assignment: CDR1 SGHAT and CDR2 FQNNGV. The CDR3 has 14 amino acids. CDR3 bases: TGTGCCAGCAGCTTATTGGGGTTTGATTCACCCCTCCACTTT. Translating it yields CASSLLGFDSPLHF.

The chain recombines TRBV7-2 with TRBJ2-1, with TRBD2 matching over 11 bases. Germline V gene lookup returns CDR1 SGHTA and CDR2 FQGNSA. The ends lost 6 bases at V and 2 bases at J; junction bases unmatched: 3. The CDR3 runs 15 residues. CDR3 protein: CASRFSGGAYNEQFF. CDR3 coding DNA: TGTGCCAGCAGATTTAGCGGGGGGGCCTACAATGAGCAGTTCTTC.

V is TRBV10-3 and J is TRBJ1-1; D ambiguous. CDR3 length: 16 residues. Trimming took 0 bases from V and 7 from J, leaving 18 bases between them. Germline V CDR1 and CDR2: ENHRY, SYGVKD. The CDR3 coding sequence is TGTGCCATCAGTGAGTCAAGGGTACCCTTAAAGGTTGAAGCTTTCTTT. Residues: CAISESRVPLKVEAFF.

This chain joins TRBV19 and TRBJ1-4, with TRBD1 identical over 8 bases. The CDR3 is made up of 13 amino acids. Germline loops: CDR1 LNHDA, CDR2 SQIVND (reference sequence). The V gene end was trimmed by 3 bases and the J gene end by 13 bases; junction bases not matched to a gene: 7. The CDR3 DNA reads as TGTGCCAGTAGTATTTTTGGACAGGGAGGACTGTTTTTT. Translation gives CASSIFGQGGLFF.

This clone showed up just once. The chain uses TRBV30 and TRBJ1-5, with unresolved D. The germline gives CDR1 GTSNPN, CDR2 SVGIG (reference sequence). Trimming pared 0 bases from V and 1 base from J, leaving 4 bases between. This CDR3 has 13 residues. Here the CDR3 reads CAWSVGSNQPQHF. CDR3 nucleotides: TGTGCCTGGAGTGTGGGCAGCAATCAGCCCCAGCATTTT.

The chain joins TRBV28 to TRBJ1-1, with TRBD1 as a possible D gene (5 bases). V was clipped by 2 bases and J by 11 bases, with 18 bases between them. Germline lookup yields CDR1 MDHEN and CDR2 SYDVKM. CDR3 size: 14 residues. The CDR3 here is CASSLGGTPRWAFF. Here the CDR3 DNA reads TGTGCCAGCAGTTTAGGGGGAACTCCGCGATGGGCTTTCTTT.

A few counts support this clone. The chain links TRBV7-6 to TRBJ2-3; 9 bases fit TRBD2. From germline, CDR1 is SGHVS and CDR2 FNYEAQ. The V and J ends lost 1 base and 4 bases, in that order; junction bases with no gene match: 12. There are 18 residues in the CDR3. The DNA of the CDR3 is TGTGCCAGCAGCTTAGGGGGGCGGGAGGGGAGACGAGCAGATACGCAGTATTTT. It specifies CASSLGGREGRRADTQYF.

This clone was seen once. The DNA of the CDR3 is TGTGCCAGCAGCTCGGGACTAGCGGGGTCAGATACGCAGTATTTT. Its translation: CASSSGLAGSDTQYF. The genes are TRBV6-1 and TRBJ2-3; TRBD2 aligns across 13 bases. The CDR3 is 15 amino acids. Losses at the gene ends were 6 bases for V and 4 bases for J; bases not matched to a gene: 4. Germline V gene sequence: CDR1 MNHNS, CDR2 SASEGT.

This clone was seen once. This chain links TRBV7-3 with TRBJ1-2, with D tentatively TRBD1 (5 bases). V lost 3 bases to trimming and J lost 4 bases, with 15 bases between them. Germline V gene data show CDR1 as SGHTA and CDR2 as FQGTGA. This CDR3 is 15 amino acids long. The CDR3 coding sequence is TGTGCCAGCAGCTTTTCTTCAGGGCGCGGCTATGGCTACACCTTC. Protein: CASSFSSGRGYGYTF. The entire variable domain, with the rest obtained from reference TRBV7-3 and TRBJ1-2, is as follows: GAGVSQTPSNKVTEKGKYVELRCDPISGHTALYWYRQSLGQGPEFLIYFQGTGAADDSGLPNDRFFAVRPEGSVSTLKIQRTERGDSAVYLCASSFSSGRGYGYTFGSGTRLTVV.

V gene TRBV18 combines with J gene TRBJ1-1; D unclear. The CDR3 length is 11 residues. Germline lookup yields CDR1 KGHSH and CDR2 LQKENI. Trimming removed 2 bases at V and 7 bases at J, with 5 bases between. CDR3 loop: CASSPGDEAFF. The CDR3 DNA reads TGTGCCAGCTCACCAGGAGATGAAGCTTTCTTT.

V usage is TRBV11-2 and J usage is TRBJ1-1; D is unclear. V was pared by 4 bases and J by 0 bases, with 6 bases between. Germline V gene lookup returns CDR1 SGHAT and CDR2 FQNNGV. The CDR3 runs to 13 residues. CDR3 loop: CASSSAMNTEAFF. For the CDR3, the DNA is TGTGCCAGCAGCTCCGCAATGAACACTGAAGCTTTCTTT.

CDR3 DNA: TGCGCCAGCAGGGGAAGGGGACCGACCTCTGGGGCCAACGTCCTGACTTTC. The encoded protein is CASRGRGPTSGANVLTF. V is TRBV10-2 and J is TRBJ2-6; D may match TRBD1 or TRBD2 (5 bases each). The CDR3 loop spans 17 amino acids. Trimming stripped 6 bases from V and 0 bases from J, with 15 bases between. Germline V CDR1 and CDR2: WSHSY, SAAADI.

This clone was counted a single time. The chain recombines TRBV6-6 with TRBJ2-7; unclear D gene. In germline, CDR1 is MNHNY, CDR2 SVGAGI (reference sequence). Trimming stripped 5 bases from V and 6 bases from J, with 20 bases between. This CDR3 is 15 amino acids long. CDR3 in amino acids: CASSIDLDPTLEQYF. CDR3 nucleotide sequence: TGTGCCAGCAGTATCGACCTTGACCCTACGCTCGAGCAGTACTTC.

This clone was observed a single time. This chain connects TRBV4-3 to TRBJ2-4; no reliable D call. Germline loops: CDR1 LGHNA, CDR2 YSLEER. This CDR3 comprises 15 residues. Trimming removed 0 bases from V and 2 bases from J, with 8 bases in between. The CDR3 protein is CASSQERRTKNIQYF. For the CDR3, the DNA is TGCGCCAGCAGCCAAGAACGGCGGACCAAAAACATTCAGTACTTC.

The rearrangement links TRBV5-8 to TRBJ2-7; D gene ambiguous. Trimming left V 4 bases short and J 0 bases short, with 5 bases between. The CDR3 extends over 12 amino acids. CDR1 is SGHTS and CDR2 is YDEGEE in the germline V gene. The CDR3: CASSPSSYEQYF. For the CDR3, the DNA is TGTGCCAGCAGCCCATCCTCCTACGAGCAGTACTTC.

This clone has more than one count but fewer than ten. The DNA of the CDR3 is TGTGCCAGCAGCCAACCCGGGACGGGCGGTGGCTACACCTTC. Amino acid sequence: CASSQPGTGGGYTF. The rearrangement joins TRBV4-2 to TRBJ1-2; TRBD1 is a possible D gene (5 bases). CDR3 length: 14 residues. V was pared by 2 bases and J by 7 bases, with 14 bases between. From germline, CDR1 is LGHNA and CDR2 YNFKEQ.

The chain carries TRBV6-4 and TRBJ2-1; D not certain. The germline V gene has CDR1 MRHNA and CDR2 SNTAGT. CDR3 size: 15 residues. V lost 0 bases and J lost 2, with 8 bases in between. The DNA for the CDR3 is TGTGCCAGCAGTGACTCTATAGGGCCCTACAATGAGCAGTTCTTC. This translates into CASSDSIGPYNEQFF.

CDR3 sequence: CASSPGTGPSYEQYF. The CDR3 coding sequence is TGTGCCAGCAGCCCAGGGACAGGGCCTTCCTACGAGCAGTACTTC. V is TRBV7-8 and J is TRBJ2-7, with 9 positions matching TRBD1. V lost 5 bases to trimming and J lost 1 base; unmatched junction nucleotides: 6. The germline V gene encodes CDR1 SGHVS and CDR2 FQNEAQ. The CDR3 runs to 15 residues. Combining the CDR3 with reference TRBV7-8 and TRBJ2-7 gives the whole variable domain GAGVSQSPRYKVAKRGQDVALRCDPISGHVSLFWYQQALGQGPEFLTYFQNEAQLDKSGLPSDRFFAERPEGSVSTLKIQRTQQEDSAVYLCASSPGTGPSYEQYFGPGTRLTVT.

On this clone: Germline and junction disagree at one end, which may indicate a read error. The rearrangement links TRBV7-3 to TRBJ2-7, with TRBD1 matching over 9 bases. The germline gives CDR1 SGHTA, CDR2 FQGTGA. The CDR3 has 13 residues. The CDR3 region is CASSFQTGGEPYF. Here the CDR3 DNA reads TGTGCCAGCAGCTTCCAAACAGGGGGCGAGCCGTACTTC.

The chain carries TRBV5-1 and TRBJ1-6; weak D call: TRBD1 (6 bases). With 4 bases removed from V and 0 bases from J, the gap between germline ends came to 20 bases. Germline V CDR1 and CDR2: SGHRS, YFSETQ. CDR3 length equals 19 residues. In DNA form, the CDR3 reads TGCGCCAGCAGCCCCAACCTGCTTCAGGGGAGCTCCTATAATTCACCCCTCCACTTT. The encoded protein is CASSPNLLQGSSYNSPLHF.